Each of the 26 T cell receptor beta chains below was sequenced from the same sample in a study of cytomegalovirus exposure and HLA in healthy donors. A multiplex PCR was run with 60 Vbeta primers and 13 Jbeta primers. Data came from immunoSEQ multiplex PCR; TCRdb stores just in-frame clones and leaves some out. The sample lists fewer than 200,000 clones, more than 80% occurring once. Sequencing input: PBMCs. These receptors were obtained from a boy between 10 and 17 years old in good health and CMV-seronegative.

The chain recombines TRBV18 with TRBJ2-7; no clear D gene. The CDR3 loop spans 16 amino acids. Germline-derived CDR1 and CDR2 are KGHSH and LQKENI. V was cut by 3 bases and J by 4 bases, with 19 bases left in between. Here the CDR3 reads CASSPNPRPGQYEQYF. The CDR3, as DNA: TGTGCCAGCTCACCTAACCCACGGCCGGGTCAGTACGAGCAGTACTTC.

This clone was counted between two and nine times. The chain couples TRBV5-6 to TRBJ2-7; D call uncertain. The CDR3 sequence is 15 residues long. Germline V CDR1 and CDR2: SGHDT, YYEEEE. With 4 bases removed from V and 0 bases from J, the gap between germline ends came to 14 bases. The CDR3, as DNA: TGTGCCAGCAGCCGAGTCCCCTCGAGCTCCTACGAGCAGTACTTC. It yields the protein CASSRVPSSSYEQYF.

The genes are TRBV7-9 and TRBJ2-1, with D perhaps TRBD2 (6 bases). The V gene's germline CDR1 is SEHNR and CDR2 FQNEAQ (reference sequence). The CDR3 is made up of 13 amino acids. Trimming pared 5 bases from V and 4 bases from J, leaving 9 bases between. This CDR3 is CASSQEGYNEQFF. The DNA of the CDR3 is TGTGCCAGCAGCCAGGAGGGGTACAATGAGCAGTTCTTC.

The chain combines TRBV7-6 with TRBJ2-3; 8 bases agree with TRBD2. This CDR3 region has 17 residues. V lost 1 base to trimming and J lost 0 bases; unmatched junction nucleotides: 6. Germline assignment: CDR1 SGHVS and CDR2 FNYEAQ. The CDR3 DNA reads TGTGCCAGCAGCTTAGAAAGTAGCGGGGCTAGCACAGATACGCAGTATTTT. Its protein product is CASSLESSGASTDTQYF.

The chain recombines TRBV30 with TRBJ1-2, with 7 positions matching TRBD1. V lost 4 bases, J lost 8 bases, and 7 bases stayed unmatched. Germline loops: CDR1 GTSNPN, CDR2 SVGIG (reference sequence). CDR3 length: 12 residues. CDR3 protein: CAWIGLGQGYTF. Here the CDR3 DNA reads TGTGCCTGGATAGGACTGGGACAGGGCTACACCTTC. Supplemented by reference TRBV30 and TRBJ1-2, the full variable domain reads SQTIHQWPATLVQPVGSPLSLECTVEGTSNPNLYWYRQAAGRGLQLLFYSVGIGQISSEVPQNLSASRPQDRQFILSSKKLLLSDSGFYLCAWIGLGQGYTFGSGTRLTVV.

The CDR3: CASSSLSSSDEQYF. CDR3 coding DNA: TGTGCCAGCAGCTCCCTCTCGTCGAGCGACGAGCAGTACTTC. The chain carries TRBV7-2 and TRBJ2-7; no reliable D call. CDR1 is SGHTA and CDR2 is FQGNSA in the germline V gene. Trimming took 4 bases from V and 5 from J, leaving 15 bases between them. CDR3 length: 14 amino acids.

This clone was detected only once. This chain uses TRBV9 with TRBJ1-1; 7 positions agree with TRBD1. Germline CDR1 reads SGDLS; CDR2 reads YYNGEE. Germline trimming cut 3 bases from V and 7 bases from J; bases unmatched to any gene: 3. This CDR3 region has 12 residues. CDR3 in amino acids: CASSGQGGEAFF. The CDR3 region has the DNA TGTGCCAGCAGCGGACAGGGAGGTGAAGCTTTCTTT. Looking up the rest from reference TRBV9 and TRBJ1-1 gives the full variable domain: DSGVTQTPKHLITATGQRVTLRCSPRSGDLSVYWYQQSLDQGLQFLIQYYNGEERAKGNILERFSAQQFPDLHSELNLSSLELGDSALYFCASSGQGGEAFFGQGTRLTVV.

This rearrangement joins TRBV4-1 to TRBJ1-6; D remains ambiguous. This CDR3 has 14 amino acids. V gave up 1 base and J gave up 7 bases, with 8 bases separating them. The V gene's germline CDR1 is MGHRA and CDR2 YSYEKL. As DNA, the CDR3 is TGCGCCAGCAGCCAAGGGCCTGTGAATTCACCCCTCCACTTT. It codes for CASSQGPVNSPLHF.

The rearrangement joins TRBV19 to TRBJ1-5; TRBD1 is a possible D gene (5 bases). The germline V gene has CDR1 LNHDA and CDR2 SQIVND (reference sequence). The CDR3 runs to 13 residues. Trimming removed 1 base from V and 6 bases from J, with 7 bases in between. CDR3 nucleotides: TGTGCCAGTAGTATAGGGGGCGGTCAGCCCCAGCATTTT. It yields the protein CASSIGGGQPQHF.

The chain recombines TRBV5-5 with TRBJ1-2, with TRBD1 as a possible D gene (5 bases). Germline V gene sequence: CDR1 SGHKS, CDR2 YYEKEE (reference sequence). This CDR3 is 15 amino acids long. The germline V and J ends were trimmed by 2 bases and 4 bases, with 15 bases remaining between them. CDR3 in DNA: TGTGCCAGCAGCTTTTTGGTTCCAGGGCTCTATGGCTACACCTTC. Its translation is CASSFLVPGLYGYTF.

In its sample, this clone was seen once. The chain couples TRBV6-5 to TRBJ1-2; D call uncertain. The CDR3 sequence is 13 residues long. Per the germline V gene, CDR1 is MNHEY and CDR2 is SVGAGI. Trimming removed 6 bases from V and 2 bases from J, with 10 bases in between. The CDR3 DNA follows: TGTGCCAGCAGCTTCCGGGGAAACTATGGCTACACCTTC. This translates into CASSFRGNYGYTF.

This clone was seen just once. The chain carries TRBV2 and TRBJ1-5; TRBD1 agrees at 8 bases. Germline assignment: CDR1 SNHLY and CDR2 FYNNEI. CDR3 length: 16 amino acids. The V segment lost 6 bases and the J segment 0 bases; nucleotides outside the gene matches: 7. The CDR3, as DNA: TGTGCCAGCAGGCCAGGGGGCCGTGATAGCAATCAGCCCCAGCATTTT. The encoded protein is CASRPGGRDSNQPQHF.

The chain recombines TRBV7-2 with TRBJ1-2; perhaps TRBD1 as D (5 bases). Trimming removed 2 bases from V and 5 bases from J, with 12 bases in between. The CDR3 is made up of 14 amino acids. The V gene's germline CDR1 is SGHTA and CDR2 FQGNSA. CDR3 sequence (DNA): TGTGCCAGCAGCTTAAGGGGCAGGCCTTATGGCTACACCTTC. This translates into CASSLRGRPYGYTF.

The chain has TRBV6-6 and TRBJ1-4, with 7 nucleotides matching TRBD1. After removal of 6 bases from V and 3 bases from J, the junction contained 4 bases not matched to a gene. The CDR3 extends over 14 amino acids. Germline V gene lookup returns CDR1 MNHNY and CDR2 SVGAGI (reference sequence). Here the CDR3 reads CASRETGPNEKLFF. CDR3 nucleotide sequence: TGTGCCAGCAGAGAGACAGGGCCTAATGAAAAACTGTTTTTT.

The chain carries TRBV19 and TRBJ2-7; 8 bases agree with TRBD2. Looked up from germline, CDR1 is LNHDA and CDR2 is SQIVND (reference sequence). The CDR3 covers 16 residues. With 3 bases clipped from V and 4 bases from J, the junction kept 11 bases outside the gene matches. CDR3 in DNA: TGTGCCAGTAGTATTCAAAGCGGGAGTCAGCCGTACGAGCAGTACTTC. It specifies CASSIQSGSQPYEQYF.

The rearrangement uses TRBV27 and TRBJ1-2; 10 bases align to TRBD1. The V and J ends lost 4 bases and 7 bases, in that order; junction bases with no gene match: 9. The length of the CDR3 is 15 residues. Germline V lookup: CDR1 MNHEY, CDR2 SMNVEV (reference sequence). CDR3 DNA sequence: TGTGCCAGCAGTTCCCGACAGGGGGCAGCGGGTGGCTACACCTTC. This translates into CASSSRQGAAGGYTF.

The chain recombines TRBV6-1 with TRBJ2-5; 7 positions match TRBD2. V trimming: 5 bases; J trimming: 2 bases; junction bases outside the gene matches: 5. This CDR3 has 14 amino acids. From germline, CDR1 is MNHNS and CDR2 SASEGT. CDR3 loop: CASSLRGSQETQYF. The CDR3 DNA reads as TGTGCCAGCAGTCTGCGGGGGTCGCAAGAGACCCAGTACTTC.

This clone has only a few counts. The genes are TRBV4-2 and TRBJ2-7; 8 nucleotides match TRBD2. Germline values: CDR1 LGHNA, CDR2 YNFKEQ. The junction had 2 bases not matched to a gene; V was cut back by 4 bases and J by 3 bases. The CDR3 totals 13 residues. In nucleotides, the CDR3 is TGTGCCAGCAGCCGGGCGGGAGGCTACGAGCAGTACTTC. Protein: CASSRAGGYEQYF.

This sequence joins TRBV4-1 and TRBJ1-2, with 7 bases fitting TRBD1. This CDR3 is built from 15 residues. The V and J ends lost 5 bases and 2 bases, in that order; junction bases with no gene match: 8. Germline V gives CDR1 MGHRA, CDR2 YSYEKL. The CDR3 reads CASSSKLQGNYGYTF. The CDR3 region has the DNA TGCGCCAGCAGCTCGAAGCTACAGGGGAACTATGGCTACACCTTC.

The chain is built from TRBV15 and TRBJ1-4, with no clear D. V lost 0 bases to trimming and J lost 4 bases, with 12 bases between them. The CDR3 extends over 16 amino acids. The V gene's germline CDR1 is LNHNV and CDR2 YYDKDF (reference sequence). The DNA of the CDR3 is TGTGCCACCAGCAGAGAGATGCAGGCTTATAATGAAAAACTGTTTTTT. This translates into CATSREMQAYNEKLFF. The full variable domain, rest sourced from reference TRBV15 and TRBJ1-4, is DAMVIQNPRYQVTQFGKPVTLSCSQTLNHNVMYWYQQKSSQAPKLLFHYYDKDFNNEADTPDNFQSRRPNTSFCFLDIRSPGLGDTAMYLCATSREMQAYNEKLFFGSGTQLSVL.

The chain has TRBV4-2 and TRBJ2-3, with TRBD2 identical over 8 bases. V lost 5 bases to trimming and J lost 2 bases; unmatched junction nucleotides: 9. From germline, CDR1 is LGHNA and CDR2 YNFKEQ. The CDR3 loop spans 16 amino acids. The CDR3 DNA sequence: TGTGCCAGCAGCACCCGTAGCGGGGCCTCCACAGATACGCAGTATTTT. It codes for CASSTRSGASTDTQYF.

The chain joins TRBV19 to TRBJ1-2; possibly TRBD1 for D (6 bases). Germline assignment: CDR1 LNHDA and CDR2 SQIVND (reference sequence). The CDR3 length is 15 residues. V was cut by 6 bases and J by 2 bases, with 16 bases left in between. For the CDR3, the DNA is TGTGCCAGTAGGAAAACGGGACACCGGAACTATGGCTACACCTTC. Translated, it gives CASRKTGHRNYGYTF.

CDR3 sequence: CASSVGQTWNTEAFF. Written as DNA, the CDR3 is TGTGCCAGCAGCGTAGGACAGACTTGGAACACTGAAGCTTTCTTT. The V and J genes are TRBV9 and TRBJ1-1; D is perhaps TRBD1 (5 bases). The CDR3 is made up of 15 amino acids. The germline V gene encodes CDR1 SGDLS and CDR2 YYNGEE. Trimming left V 0 bases short and J 1 base short, with 10 bases between.

The V and J genes are TRBV5-1 and TRBJ2-3; D remains unclear. The germline V and J ends were trimmed by 2 bases and 2 bases, with 6 bases remaining between them. Germline CDR1 reads SGHRS; CDR2 reads YFSETQ. There are 13 residues in the CDR3. The CDR3 here is CASSLQYTDTQYF. In DNA, the CDR3 is TGCGCCAGCAGCTTACAATACACAGATACGCAGTATTTT. Variable domain in full (rest from reference TRBV5-1 and TRBJ2-3): KAGVTQTPRYLIKTRGQQVTLSCSPISGHRSVSWYQQTPGQGLQFLFEYFSETQRNKGNFPGRFSGRQFSNSRSEMNVSTLELGDSALYLCASSLQYTDTQYFGPGTRLTVL.

This clone has just one count. V is TRBV5-1 and J is TRBJ2-7; TRBD1 is a possible D gene (5 bases). V was shortened by 0 bases and J by 6 bases, with 13 bases between the two germline ends. Germline V CDR1 and CDR2: SGHRS, YFSETQ. The CDR3 is made up of 14 amino acids. Written as DNA, the CDR3 is TGCGCCAGCAGCTTGGTGTCAGGGCCGGCCGAGCAGTACTTC. Translation: CASSLVSGPAEQYF.

This clone occurred once. The chain links TRBV7-8 to TRBJ1-5, with a weak D call TRBD1 (6 bases). In germline, CDR1 is SGHVS, CDR2 FQNEAQ. The V and J ends lost 2 bases and 7 bases respectively, with 15 bases between them. CDR3 length: 15 residues. CDR3 DNA sequence: TGTGCCAGCAGCTTATTGTGGGGGCAAGGCCAGCCCCAGCATTTT. Encoded protein: CASSLLWGQGQPQHF.